These 15 T cell receptor beta chains originate from one sample sequenced in a study of cytomegalovirus exposure and HLA in healthy donors. The PCR ran on 60 Vbeta and 13 Jbeta primers. Assay: immunoSEQ multiplex PCR; the TCRdb copy retains only in-frame clones and omits some. Here the sample spans tens of thousands of clones, roughly 84% being singletons. The material sequenced was PBMCs. The receptors here all came from a woman aged 18-29 years in good health and CMV-seronegative.

This clone was seen only a few times. The chain recombines TRBV7-3 with TRBJ1-3; D gene uncertain. Germline lookup yields CDR1 SGHTA and CDR2 FQGTGA. The CDR3 has 14 amino acids. V shed 4 bases and J shed 0 bases, with 7 bases lying between them. CDR3: CASSSGSSGNTIYF. CDR3 DNA sequence: TGTGCCAGCAGCTCAGGATCCTCTGGAAACACCATATATTTT.

J is TRBJ2-3 and V is TRBV21-1; the D call in the table, TRBD1, was not verified against the DNA. TRBV21-1 has pseudogene status. This CDR3 spans 16 amino acids. Here the CDR3 DNA reads TGTGCCAGCAGCAAAGGTCCAGGGTTGATGACAGATACGCAGTATTTT. Its protein product is CASSKGPGLMTDTQYF.

The CDR3 loop is CASSYAPRGTSYTF. The CDR3, as DNA: TGTGCCAGCAGTTACGCGCCCAGGGGGACCAGCTACACCTTC. The gene calls are TRBV6-5 and TRBJ1-2; 7 nucleotides match TRBD1. The V gene end was trimmed by 2 bases and the J gene end by 9 bases; junction bases not matched to a gene: 9. The germline gives CDR1 MNHEY, CDR2 SVGAGI. This CDR3 is 14 amino acids long.

This chain links TRBV19 with TRBJ1-5; D uncertain. The CDR3 runs to 13 residues. CDR1 is LNHDA, CDR2 SQIVND, per germline (reference sequence). The ends were cut back, 8 bases at V and 2 bases at J, with 10 bases in the middle. This chain's CDR3 is CASRWRGNQPQHF. CDR3 in DNA: TGTGCCAGTCGCTGGAGGGGCAATCAGCCCCAGCATTTT.

The chain carries TRBV2 and TRBJ1-2; D is possibly TRBD1 (5 bases). Deletions cut 7 bases from V and 6 bases from J, with 15 bases between. This CDR3 is built from 13 residues. The germline CDR1 and CDR2 sequences are SNHLY and FYNNEI. Here the CDR3 DNA reads TGTGCCAGCATAGCGGACCGGGGGAATGGCTACACCTTC. Translation: CASIADRGNGYTF.

This chain connects TRBV28 to TRBJ2-7; D gene uncertain. CDR1 MDHEN and CDR2 SYDVKM come from the germline V gene. The CDR3 contains 15 residues. V lost 5 bases and J 3 bases, leaving 17 bases between the germline ends. The CDR3 DNA reads as TGTGCCAGCAGTACTCCCGCGGTGGCATTCTACGAGCAGTACTTC. Its translation: CASSTPAVAFYEQYF.

This chain connects TRBV7-9 to TRBJ1-1, with TRBD1 matching over 9 bases. Unmatched junction bases numbered 6, after V lost 4 bases and J lost 6 bases. CDR3 length equals 14 residues. The V gene's germline CDR1 is SEHNR and CDR2 FQNEAQ (reference sequence). The CDR3 reads CASSSRTGEAEAFF. CDR3 sequence (DNA): TGTGCCAGCAGCTCTAGGACAGGGGAGGCTGAAGCTTTCTTT.

V is TRBV27 and J is TRBJ2-3; no clear D. Per the germline V gene, CDR1 is MNHEY and CDR2 is SMNVEV (reference sequence). This CDR3 comprises 12 residues. Trimming shortened V by 5 bases and J by 6 bases, and 9 bases separated the two germline ends. The CDR3 spells CASSPSEDTQYF. The CDR3 nucleotides read TGTGCCAGCAGTCCTTCGGAGGATACGCAGTATTTT.

The V call is TRBV28, the J call TRBJ2-1; no reliable D call. Trimming shortened V by 4 bases and J by 6 bases, and 10 bases separated the two germline ends. This CDR3 region has 13 residues. Germline lookup yields CDR1 MDHEN and CDR2 SYDVKM. The CDR3, as DNA: TGTGCCAGCAGTTCAATAAGCCCCAATGAGCAGTTCTTC. Translated: CASSSISPNEQFF.

The chain combines TRBV9 with TRBJ1-2, with D possibly matching TRBD1 (5 bases). The germline CDR1 and CDR2 sequences are SGDLS and YYNGEE. This CDR3 contains 15 residues. Trimming pared 0 bases from V and 2 bases from J, leaving 11 bases between. The CDR3 coding sequence is TGTGCCAGCAGCGTAGAAGTAGGGGCCAACTATGGCTACACCTTC. Its translation is CASSVEVGANYGYTF.

This chain joins TRBV6-1 and TRBJ2-5, with 9 nucleotides matching TRBD1. The CDR3 consists of 15 residues. Per the germline V gene, CDR1 is MNHNS and CDR2 is SASEGT. V shed 8 bases, J shed 5 bases, and the junction held 12 bases outside the gene matches. As DNA, the CDR3 is TGTGCCAGCGGCACAACGGGACAGGGAGTCGAGACCCAGTACTTC. Its protein product is CASGTTGQGVETQYF.

This clone has only one observation. The chain uses TRBV28 and TRBJ1-1; D ambiguous. The CDR3 covers 12 residues. The V end lost 7 bases, the J end lost 3 bases, and 9 bases lay between the germline ends. Looked up from germline, CDR1 is MDHEN and CDR2 is SYDVKM. CDR3 residues: CASNGGDTEAFF. The DNA of the CDR3 is TGTGCCAGCAACGGCGGGGACACTGAAGCTTTCTTT.

The chain recombines TRBV6-1 with TRBJ2-1, with D maybe TRBD2 (5 bases). The CDR3 covers 18 residues. Trimming shortened V by 0 bases and J by 0 bases, and 15 bases separated the two germline ends. Germline CDR1 reads MNHNS; CDR2 reads SASEGT. The CDR3 DNA sequence: TGTGCCAGCAGTGAAGCGGTCAGGACTGGAAGCTCCTACAATGAGCAGTTCTTC. It yields the protein CASSEAVRTGSSYNEQFF.

The table lists this clone with a count of one. CDR3 sequence reads: CASINRGGNQPQHF. The DNA for the CDR3 is TGTGCCAGCATTAACAGGGGAGGCAATCAGCCCCAGCATTTT. The chain links TRBV6-1 to TRBJ1-5; 7 bases fit TRBD1. The CDR3 is 14 amino acids. The J segment lost 2 bases and the V segment lost 7 bases, leaving 5 bases of the junction unmatched. Per germline, CDR1 MNHNS and CDR2 SASEGT.

The chain employs TRBV27 and TRBJ2-2; 10 bases agree with TRBD1. Unmatched junction bases numbered 6, after V lost 5 bases and J lost 6 bases. In germline, CDR1 is MNHEY, CDR2 SMNVEV (reference sequence). The CDR3 spans 15 residues. The DNA for the CDR3 is TGTGCCAGCAGTCTCGGACAGGGGGGGGCCGGGGAGCTGTTTTTT. Its protein product is CASSLGQGGAGELFF.